The T cell receptor beta chain described here comes from a study of cytomegalovirus exposure and HLA in healthy donors. Researchers ran the PCR with 60 Vbeta and 13 Jbeta primers. Sequenced by immunoSEQ multiplex PCR; TCRdb stores in-frame clones only, minus some. Its table records 55,000 or so clones. Germline CDR1 MNHEY, CDR2 SMNVEV (reference sequence). This CDR3 has 14 residues. V was clipped by 8 bases and J by 0 bases, with 13 bases between them. The gene calls are TRBV27 and TRBJ1-2, with D hard to call. What was sequenced was PBMCs. The clonotype originates from a woman in her thirties in good health and CMV-seropositive. CDR3 in DNA: TGTGCCAGCCGTCAGGACTCGGCTAACTATGGCTACACCTTC. Translated, it gives CASRQDSANYGYTF.